The clone carrying this TCR beta chain was observed a few times. These data originate in a study of identical twins. Germline lookup yields CDR1 MNHEY and CDR2 SVGAGI. V shed 3 bases, J shed 5 bases, and the junction held 15 bases outside the gene matches. This CDR3 spans 17 amino acids. TCRdb re-called the 5' RACE reads through MiXCR, storing one row per CDR3 protein. The data show about 240,000 distinct CDR3 sequences, 10% to 15% seen once. These same records also appear under a second study, on yellow fever vaccine responses in identical twins. That paper adds: Twin vaccine T cell responses reportedly seemed partly convergent, partly personalized.

What was sequenced was memory (CD45RO+) T cells sorted from blood. This TCR derives from a woman younger than 35 in good health. The gene calls are TRBV6-5 and TRBJ2-7; 8 nucleotides agree with TRBD2. The CDR3 nucleotides are TGTGCCAGCAGTTATCCAAACCGGAGCGGGGGAAGGAACGAGCAGTACTTC. Its protein is CASSYPNRSGGRNEQYF.